This entry lists 26 T cell receptor beta chains sequenced from one sample in a study of T cells in Graves' hyperthyroidism and ophthalmopathy. TCR beta CDR3 regions were amplified from RNA. With the HTBI primer set, the TCR CDR3 went through a first round of RT-PCR. Each CDR3 protein gets one entry after TCRdb re-called the multiplex PCR reads with MiXCR. The sample has more than 150,000 distinct CDR3 sequences; over 15% are singletons. Material: blood. Receptors originate from a woman between 50 and 59 years old with Graves' hyperthyroidism.

This chain connects TRBV6-2 or TRBV6-3 to TRBJ1-4; 8 nucleotides align to TRBD1. Germline values: CDR1 MNHEY, CDR2 SVGEGT. The CDR3 is 14 residues long. Unmatched junction bases numbered 5, after V lost 6 bases and J lost 5 bases. The CDR3, as DNA: TGTGCCAGCAGCCATGGACAGGGAAATGAAAAACTGTTTTTT. Translation: CASSHGQGNEKLFF.

This clonotype was detected many times. The V and J genes are TRBV7-9 and TRBJ1-5; a weak D match, TRBD1 (6 bases). This CDR3 comprises 14 residues. Per germline, CDR1 SEHNR and CDR2 FQNEAQ (reference sequence). V lost 5 bases to trimming and J lost 3 bases, with 11 bases between them. The CDR3 DNA follows: TGTGCCAGCAGCCCAACAGGGATCAATCAGCCCCAGCATTTT. This sequence encodes CASSPTGINQPQHF.

The table lists this clonotype with many counts. The chain recombines TRBV7-6 with TRBJ2-3, with 10 bases that match TRBD1. The ends lost 3 bases at V and 1 base at J; junction bases unmatched: 4. The CDR3 is made up of 16 amino acids. CDR1 is SGHVS, CDR2 FNYEAQ, per germline. The CDR3 sequence: CASSLRGTGGTDTQYF. In DNA, the CDR3 is TGTGCCAGCAGCTTGAGGGGGACAGGGGGCACAGATACGCAGTATTTT.

This clonotype was recorded many times. The CDR3 nucleotides are TGTGCCAGCATCAGTTTTGAGGGCGGGTACACCGGGGAGCTGTTTTTT. It specifies CASISFEGGYTGELFF. V is TRBV28 and J is TRBJ2-2; a possible D gene is TRBD2 (5 bases). V lost 7 bases and J 3 bases, leaving 18 bases between the germline ends. CDR3 length: 16 residues. CDR1 and CDR2 (germline): MDHEN, SYDVKM.

This clonotype was seen many times. The chain carries TRBV19 and TRBJ1-2, with D possibly matching TRBD1 (5 bases). CDR1 and CDR2 from the germline V gene are LNHDA and SQIVND (reference sequence). The germline V and J ends were trimmed by 3 bases and 5 bases, with 16 bases remaining between them. The CDR3 has 15 residues. CDR3 coding DNA: TGTGCCAGTAGTATCACAGTAGGGGCCCTATATGGCTACACCTTC. As protein: CASSITVGALYGYTF.

The sample holds many counts of this clonotype. The gene calls are TRBV19 and TRBJ1-2; perhaps TRBD1 as D (6 bases). The CDR3 length is 16 residues. Germline CDR1 is LNHDA and CDR2 is SQIVND (reference sequence). Trimming removed 4 bases from V and 0 bases from J, with 15 bases in between. The CDR3 here is CASSTREQGANYGYTF. In DNA, the CDR3 is TGTGCCAGTAGTACCAGAGAACAGGGAGCTAACTATGGCTACACCTTC.

This clonotype has at least ten counts. The chain links TRBV20-1 to TRBJ1-4; possible D gene TRBD1, 6 bases. Germline CDR1 and CDR2: DFQATT and SNEGSKA (reference sequence). This CDR3 comprises 15 residues. The germline V and J ends were trimmed by 6 bases and 7 bases, with 21 bases remaining between them. CDR3 nucleotides: TGCAGTGCCCAATTTCCAGGGGACGGGGGTGAAAAACTGTTTTTT. It specifies CSAQFPGDGGEKLFF.

This clonotype occurred many times. The chain couples TRBV5-1 to TRBJ1-2; D is uncertain. The CDR3 runs to 13 residues. CDR1 and CDR2 from the germline V gene are SGHRS and YFSETQ. V lost 4 bases to trimming and J lost 6 bases, with 13 bases between them. CDR3 nucleotide sequence: TGCGCCAGCAGCCCGGAGAGCATCGATGGCTACACCTTC. As protein: CASSPESIDGYTF.

The table lists this clonotype with many counts. The V and J genes are TRBV7-8 and TRBJ2-5, with 15 bases matching TRBD2. Germline V gives CDR1 SGHVS, CDR2 FQNEAQ. Trimming cost V 4 bases and J 3 bases; bases outside gene matches: 3. There are 16 residues in the CDR3. The CDR3, as DNA: TGTGCCAGCAGCTACGGGACTAGCGGGGGGAAAGAGACCCAGTACTTC. Encoded protein: CASSYGTSGGKETQYF. The full variable domain, completed using reference TRBV7-8 and TRBJ2-5, is GAGVSQSPRYKVAKRGQDVALRCDPISGHVSLFWYQQALGQGPEFLTYFQNEAQLDKSGLPSDRFFAERPEGSVSTLKIQRTQQEDSAVYLCASSYGTSGGKETQYFGPGTRLLVL.

This clonotype was recorded many times. This chain connects TRBV27 to TRBJ2-1; maybe TRBD1 (5 bases). The germline V gene encodes CDR1 MNHEY and CDR2 SMNVEV (reference sequence). CDR3 length: 13 amino acids. V dropped 1 base and J dropped 8 bases, with 9 bases sitting between them. DNA for the CDR3: TGTGCCAGCAGTTTATGGGGCGACCATGAGCAGTTCTTC. Its translation is CASSLWGDHEQFF.

The rearrangement links TRBV5-1 to TRBJ2-5; D may be TRBD2 (6 bases). V lost 4 bases to trimming and J lost 4 bases, with 11 bases between them. Germline V lookup: CDR1 SGHRS, CDR2 YFSETQ. There are 13 residues in the CDR3. Here the CDR3 reads CASSNQGGETQYF. In DNA form, the CDR3 reads TGCGCCAGCAGCAACCAGGGAGGAGAGACCCAGTACTTC.

This clonotype showed up just a few times. This chain uses TRBV19 with TRBJ1-2, with D possibly being TRBD1 (6 bases). CDR1 is LNHDA, CDR2 SQIVND, per germline (reference sequence). The CDR3 contains 14 residues. Deletions cut 5 bases from V and 10 bases from J, with 20 bases between. The CDR3 is CASSLLLGGEVYTF. CDR3 nucleotides: TGTGCCAGTAGTCTACTACTGGGGGGCGAGGTCTACACCTTC.

Many counts were recorded for this clonotype. V gene TRBV6-1 combines with J gene TRBJ2-7; 12 bases match TRBD1. The V gene end was trimmed by 6 bases and the J gene end by 6 bases; junction bases not matched to a gene: 9. The CDR3 length is 15 residues. Germline CDR1 reads MNHNS; CDR2 reads SASEGT. Here the CDR3 DNA reads TGTGCCAGCAGGCCTGGTGGGACAGGGGGCCGCGAGCAGTACTTC. Translated: CASRPGGTGGREQYF.

The rearrangement links TRBV2 to TRBJ2-1, with D possibly matching TRBD2 (7 bases). Trimming pared 5 bases from V and 12 bases from J, leaving 17 bases between. The V gene's germline CDR1 is SNHLY and CDR2 FYNNEI. The CDR3 contains 13 residues. The CDR3 DNA reads as TGTGCCAGCAGTCTAGCGGAGGGGGTCGGGCAGTTCTTC. Translation: CASSLAEGVGQFF.

This clonotype was seen once. The rearrangement links TRBV4-1 to TRBJ1-2; a weak D match, TRBD1 (5 bases). Germline V CDR1 and CDR2: MGHRA, YSYEKL. CDR3 length: 14 residues. Between the trimmed V and J ends, which lost 0 bases and 9 bases, there was a span of 14 bases. This chain's CDR3 is CASSQDGRGGSYTF. The DNA of the CDR3 is TGCGCCAGCAGCCAAGATGGTCGCGGGGGGAGCTACACCTTC.

This clonotype was detected many times. The V call is TRBV7-9, the J call TRBJ2-5; 14 bases match TRBD2. In germline, CDR1 is SEHNR, CDR2 FQNEAQ (reference sequence). J gave up 2 bases and V 6 bases, and 5 bases lay outside the gene matches. The CDR3 loop spans 16 amino acids. The CDR3 region has the DNA TGTGCCAGCAGTCCTGGACTAGCGGGGGGACAAGAGACCCAGTACTTC. Protein sequence: CASSPGLAGGQETQYF.

This clonotype was observed a few times. A much larger clone lies one base from this, so it may be a read error. The chain carries TRBV3-1 and TRBJ2-3; D may match TRBD1 or TRBD2 (5 bases each). CDR1 and CDR2 from the germline V gene are LGHDT and YNNKEL (reference sequence). The CDR3 spans 14 residues. CDR3 loop: CASNQEGAGGRQYF. The DNA for the CDR3 is TGTGCCAGCAACCAAGAAGGGGCTGGGGGAAGGCAGTATTTT.

The chain has TRBV2 and TRBJ1-5; 9 bases line up with TRBD1. V dropped 0 bases and J dropped 7; count of bases not matched to a gene: 10. CDR3 length: 17 amino acids. Germline V CDR1 and CDR2: SNHLY, FYNNEI. CDR3 in amino acids: CASSEAPGQGNTQPQHF. The DNA for the CDR3 is TGTGCCAGCAGTGAAGCGCCGGGACAGGGAAATACGCAGCCCCAGCATTTT.

Notes on this clonotype: Since a much larger clone is just one base distant, this may be a read error. J is TRBJ1-1 and V is TRBV10-3; 7 bases match TRBD1. Germline lookup yields CDR1 ENHRY and CDR2 SYGVKD. The CDR3 loop spans 13 amino acids. The CDR3 DNA is TGTACCATCAGTGGGACAGTGAGGACTGAAGCTTTCTTT. It yields the protein CTISGTVRTEAFF.

The chain combines TRBV5-1 with TRBJ1-5; TRBD1 agrees at 7 bases. In germline, CDR1 is SGHRS, CDR2 YFSETQ. With V trimmed by 5 bases and J by 3 bases, 8 bases remained unmatched. The CDR3 is 15 amino acids. This CDR3 is CASSPNRGDNQPQHF. DNA of the CDR3: TGCGCCAGCAGTCCCAACAGGGGAGACAATCAGCCCCAGCATTTT.

This clonotype came up many times. A read error may produce the germline difference seen at one junction end. The J gene is TRBJ2-7, the V gene TRBV20-1; D is unclear. This CDR3 spans 14 amino acids. Germline V gene lookup returns CDR1 DFQATT and CDR2 SNEGSKA (reference sequence). CDR3 coding DNA: TGTAGTGCTAGAGATGGGCAGACCGCCTACGAGCAGTACTTC. It specifies CSARDGQTAYEQYF.

There are a few counts of this clonotype. This sequence joins TRBV19 and TRBJ2-2; no firm D call. V was clipped by 8 bases and J by 0 bases, with 16 bases between them. This CDR3 spans 16 amino acids. Germline-derived CDR1 and CDR2 are LNHDA and SQIVND (reference sequence). The CDR3 loop is CASGNGLISNTGELFF. CDR3 bases: TGTGCCAGTGGGAACGGTCTGATCTCGAACACCGGGGAGCTGTTTTTT. Full variable domain (outside the CDR3, taken from reference TRBV19 and TRBJ2-2): DGGITQSPKYLFRKEGQNVTLSCEQNLNHDAMYWYRQDPGQGLRLIYYSQIVNDFQKGDIAEGYSVSREKKESFPLTVTSAQKNPTAFYLCASGNGLISNTGELFFGEGSRLTVL.

This clonotype was observed many times. The V and J genes are TRBV6-5 and TRBJ1-5; D is unclear. The CDR3 sequence is 16 residues long. Trimming cost V 2 bases and J 8 bases, with 19 bases left between them. CDR1 and CDR2 (germline): MNHEY, SVGAGI. CDR3 DNA: TGTGCCAGCAGTTACCACGGAGTAGGATCGGAGAAGCCCCAGCATTTT. Translation gives CASSYHGVGSEKPQHF.

At least ten counts were recorded for this clonotype. The gene calls are TRBV7-9 and TRBJ2-1; a weak D match, TRBD1 (5 bases). V lost 3 bases, J lost 4 bases, and 10 bases lay in between. The CDR3 spans 14 residues. The V gene's germline CDR1 is SEHNR and CDR2 FQNEAQ (reference sequence). CDR3 in amino acids: CASSFPSGYNEQFF. Here the CDR3 DNA reads TGTGCCAGCAGCTTTCCTTCAGGGTACAATGAGCAGTTCTTC.

The gene calls are TRBV2 and TRBJ2-7; no clear D. CDR3 length: 15 residues. Germline V lookup: CDR1 SNHLY, CDR2 FYNNEI. Trimming shortened V by 2 bases and J by 5 bases, and 16 bases separated the two germline ends. CDR3 bases: TGTGCCAGCAGTGAATCGGAACTCTCACCCCACGAGCAGTACTTC. Its translation is CASSESELSPHEQYF.

In this sample, this clonotype turned up many times. The chain recombines TRBV5-1 with TRBJ2-3; 7 nucleotides line up with TRBD2. V trimming: 4 bases; J trimming: 7 bases; junction bases outside the gene matches: 3. CDR1 is SGHRS, CDR2 YFSETQ, per germline. The CDR3 has 12 residues. CDR3: CASSRDYYTQYF. CDR3 coding DNA: TGCGCCAGCAGCAGGGACTATTATACGCAGTATTTT.